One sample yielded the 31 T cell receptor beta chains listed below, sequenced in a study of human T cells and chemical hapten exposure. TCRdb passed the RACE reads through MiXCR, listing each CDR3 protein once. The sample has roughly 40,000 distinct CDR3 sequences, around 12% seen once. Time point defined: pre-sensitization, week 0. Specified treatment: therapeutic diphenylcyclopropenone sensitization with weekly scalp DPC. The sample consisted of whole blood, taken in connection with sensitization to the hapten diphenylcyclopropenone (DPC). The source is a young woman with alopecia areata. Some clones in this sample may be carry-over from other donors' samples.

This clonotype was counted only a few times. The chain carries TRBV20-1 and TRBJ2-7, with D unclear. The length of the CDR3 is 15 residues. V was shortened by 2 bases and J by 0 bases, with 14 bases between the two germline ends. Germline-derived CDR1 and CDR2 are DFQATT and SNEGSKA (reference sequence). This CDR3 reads CSARRSGKASYEQYF. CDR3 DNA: TGCAGTGCTAGACGCTCCGGCAAGGCCTCCTACGAGCAGTACTTC.

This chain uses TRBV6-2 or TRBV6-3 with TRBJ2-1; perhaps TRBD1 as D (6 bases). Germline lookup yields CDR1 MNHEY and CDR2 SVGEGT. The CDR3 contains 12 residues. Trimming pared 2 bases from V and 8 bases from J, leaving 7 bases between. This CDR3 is CASSYGGDEQFF. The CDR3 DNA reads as TGTGCCAGCAGTTACGGGGGCGATGAGCAGTTCTTC.

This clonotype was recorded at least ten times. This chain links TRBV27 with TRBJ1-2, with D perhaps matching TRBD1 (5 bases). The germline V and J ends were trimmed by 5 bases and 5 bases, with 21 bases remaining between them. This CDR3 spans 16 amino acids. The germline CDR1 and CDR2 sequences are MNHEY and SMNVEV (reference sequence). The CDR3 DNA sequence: TGTGCCAGCAGTCCCCGGGGGTTGAGGGTTTGTTATGGCTACACCTTC. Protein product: CASSPRGLRVCYGYTF.

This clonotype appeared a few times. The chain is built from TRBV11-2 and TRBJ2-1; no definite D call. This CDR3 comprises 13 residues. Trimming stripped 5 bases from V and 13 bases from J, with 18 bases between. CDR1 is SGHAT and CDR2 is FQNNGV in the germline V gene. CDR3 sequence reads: CASSLESSASQFF. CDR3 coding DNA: TGTGCCAGCAGCCTCGAATCCTCGGCATCCCAGTTCTTC.

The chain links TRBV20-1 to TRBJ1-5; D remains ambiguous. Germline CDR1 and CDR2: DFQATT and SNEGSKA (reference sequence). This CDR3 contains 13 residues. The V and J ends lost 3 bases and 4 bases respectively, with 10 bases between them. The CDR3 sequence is CSARGRMNQPQHF. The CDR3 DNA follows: TGCAGTGCTAGGGGCAGAATGAATCAGCCCCAGCATTTT.

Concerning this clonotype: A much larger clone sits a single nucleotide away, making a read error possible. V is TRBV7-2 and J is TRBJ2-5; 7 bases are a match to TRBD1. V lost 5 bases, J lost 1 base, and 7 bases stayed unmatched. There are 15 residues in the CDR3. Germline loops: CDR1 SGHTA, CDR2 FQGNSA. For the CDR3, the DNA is TGTGCCAGCAGCACAGGGGCCTCCCTCCAAGAGACCCAGTACTTC. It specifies CASSTGASLQETQYF.

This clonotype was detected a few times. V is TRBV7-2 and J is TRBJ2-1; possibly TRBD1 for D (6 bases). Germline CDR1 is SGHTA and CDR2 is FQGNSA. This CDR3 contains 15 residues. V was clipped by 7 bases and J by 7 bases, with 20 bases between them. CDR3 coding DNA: TGTGCCAGCATACCAGGGACACGAGCCCTGAATGAGCAGTTCTTC. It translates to CASIPGTRALNEQFF.

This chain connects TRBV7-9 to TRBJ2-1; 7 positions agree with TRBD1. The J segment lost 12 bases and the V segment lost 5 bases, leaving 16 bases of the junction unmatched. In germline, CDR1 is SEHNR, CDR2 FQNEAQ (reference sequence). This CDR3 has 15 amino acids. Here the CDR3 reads CASSPETGSAPRQFF. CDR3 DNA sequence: TGTGCCAGCAGCCCCGAGACAGGGTCAGCCCCGCGGCAGTTCTTC.

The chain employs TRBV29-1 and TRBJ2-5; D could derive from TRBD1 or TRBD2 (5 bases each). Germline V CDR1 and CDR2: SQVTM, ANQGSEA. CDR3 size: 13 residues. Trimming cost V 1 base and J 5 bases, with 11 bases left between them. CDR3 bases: TGCAGCGTTGAAGCGGGAAGGGGCGAGACCCAGTACTTC. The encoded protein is CSVEAGRGETQYF.

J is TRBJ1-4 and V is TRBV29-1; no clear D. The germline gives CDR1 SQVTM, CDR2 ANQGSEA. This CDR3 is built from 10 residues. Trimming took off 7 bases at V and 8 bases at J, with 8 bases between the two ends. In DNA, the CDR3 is TGCAGCGCGAGCGAGGAAAAACTGTTTTTT. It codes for CSASEEKLFF.

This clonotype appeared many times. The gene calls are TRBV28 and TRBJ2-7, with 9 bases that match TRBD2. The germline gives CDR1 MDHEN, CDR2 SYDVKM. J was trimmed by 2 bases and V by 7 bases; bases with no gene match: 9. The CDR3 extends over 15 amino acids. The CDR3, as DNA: TGTGCCAGCACAGCCTCTAGCGGGGATCCCTACGAGCAGTACTTC. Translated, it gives CASTASSGDPYEQYF.

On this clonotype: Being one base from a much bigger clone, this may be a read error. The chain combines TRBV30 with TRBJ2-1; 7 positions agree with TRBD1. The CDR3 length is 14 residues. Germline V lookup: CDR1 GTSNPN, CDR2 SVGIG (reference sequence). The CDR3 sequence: CTWEKTGQRNEQFF. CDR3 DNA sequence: TGTACCTGGGAGAAGACAGGGCAAAGGAATGAGCAGTTCTTC.

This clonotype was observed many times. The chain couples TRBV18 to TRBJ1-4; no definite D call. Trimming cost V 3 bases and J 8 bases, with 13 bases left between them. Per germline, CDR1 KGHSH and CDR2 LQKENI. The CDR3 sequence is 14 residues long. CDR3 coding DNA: TGTGCCAGCTCACCTTCTTCCGAACGAGAAAAACTGTTTTTT. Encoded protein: CASSPSSEREKLFF.

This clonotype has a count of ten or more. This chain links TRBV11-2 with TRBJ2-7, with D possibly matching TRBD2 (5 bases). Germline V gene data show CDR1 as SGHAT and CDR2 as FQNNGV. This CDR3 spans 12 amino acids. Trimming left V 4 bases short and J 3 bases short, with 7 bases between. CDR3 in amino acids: CASSSGGYEQYF. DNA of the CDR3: TGTGCCAGCAGCTCAGGAGGCTACGAGCAGTACTTC.

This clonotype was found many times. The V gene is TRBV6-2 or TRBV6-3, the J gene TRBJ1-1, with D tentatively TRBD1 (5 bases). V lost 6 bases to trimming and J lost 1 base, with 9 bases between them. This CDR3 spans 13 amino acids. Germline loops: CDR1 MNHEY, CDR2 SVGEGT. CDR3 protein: CASRNGQNTEAFF. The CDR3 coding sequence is TGTGCCAGCAGAAATGGACAGAACACTGAAGCTTTCTTT.

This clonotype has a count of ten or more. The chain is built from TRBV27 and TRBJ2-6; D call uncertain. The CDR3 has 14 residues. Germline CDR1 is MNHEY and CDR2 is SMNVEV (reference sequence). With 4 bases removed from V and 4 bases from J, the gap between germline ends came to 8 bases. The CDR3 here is CASSSGLGANVLTF. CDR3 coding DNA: TGTGCCAGCAGTTCCGGTCTCGGGGCCAACGTCCTGACTTTC.

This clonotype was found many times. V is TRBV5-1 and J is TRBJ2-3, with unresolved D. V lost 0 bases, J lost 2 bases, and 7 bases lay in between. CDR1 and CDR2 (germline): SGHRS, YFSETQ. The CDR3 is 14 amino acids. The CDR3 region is CASSLEAFTDTQYF. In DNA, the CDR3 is TGCGCCAGCAGCTTGGAGGCCTTCACAGATACGCAGTATTTT.

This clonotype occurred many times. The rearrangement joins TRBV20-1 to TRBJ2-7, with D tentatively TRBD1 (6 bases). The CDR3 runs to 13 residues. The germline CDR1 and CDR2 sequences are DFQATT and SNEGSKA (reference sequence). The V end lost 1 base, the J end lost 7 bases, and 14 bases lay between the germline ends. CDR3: CSARVRGTGEQYF. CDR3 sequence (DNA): TGCAGTGCTAGAGTCAGGGGAACGGGGGAGCAGTACTTC.

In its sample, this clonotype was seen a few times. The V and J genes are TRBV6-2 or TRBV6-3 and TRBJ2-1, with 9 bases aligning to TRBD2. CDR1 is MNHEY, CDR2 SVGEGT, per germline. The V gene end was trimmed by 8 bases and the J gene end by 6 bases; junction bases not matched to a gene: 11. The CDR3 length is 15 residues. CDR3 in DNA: TGTGCCAGCTCTGAACGTAGCGGGAGTACCAATGAGCAGTTCTTC. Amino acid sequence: CASSERSGSTNEQFF.

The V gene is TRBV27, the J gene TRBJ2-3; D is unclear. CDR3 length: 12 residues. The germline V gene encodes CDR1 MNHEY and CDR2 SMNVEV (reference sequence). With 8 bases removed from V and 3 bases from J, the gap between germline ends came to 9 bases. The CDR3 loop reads CASSPATDTQYF. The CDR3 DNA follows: TGTGCCAGCTCCCCGGCTACAGATACGCAGTATTTT.

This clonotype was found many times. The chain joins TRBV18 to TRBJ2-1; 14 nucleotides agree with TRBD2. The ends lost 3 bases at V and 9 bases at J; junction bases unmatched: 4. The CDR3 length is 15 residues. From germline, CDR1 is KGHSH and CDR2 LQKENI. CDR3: CASSPPGLAGVEQFF. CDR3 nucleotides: TGTGCCAGCTCACCGCCGGGACTAGCGGGGGTTGAGCAGTTCTTC.

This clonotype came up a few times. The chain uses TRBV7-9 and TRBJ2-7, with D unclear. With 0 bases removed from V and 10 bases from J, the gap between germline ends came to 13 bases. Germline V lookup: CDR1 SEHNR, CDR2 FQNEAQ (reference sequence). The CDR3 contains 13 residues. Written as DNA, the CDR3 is TGTGCCAGCAGCTTAGCGCCGTCCCCGCGACAGTACTTC. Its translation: CASSLAPSPRQYF.

The DNA of the CDR3 is TGTGCCAGCAGGGGCGGGACTAGCACCGGGGAGCTGTTTTTT. Protein sequence: CASRGGTSTGELFF. The rearrangement links TRBV6-5 to TRBJ2-2, with TRBD2 matching 8 bases. CDR3 length: 14 amino acids. After removal of 6 bases from V and 4 bases from J, the junction contained 4 bases not matched to a gene. Germline V gives CDR1 MNHEY, CDR2 SVGAGI.

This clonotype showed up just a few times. The chain's CDR3 is CASSGGRGSGANVLTF. The CDR3 nucleotides are TGTGCCAGCAGTGGGGGCAGAGGCTCTGGGGCCAACGTCCTGACTTTC. This sequence joins TRBV2 and TRBJ2-6, with a tentative D call TRBD1 (5 bases). V was clipped by 4 bases and J by 0 bases, with 10 bases between them. This CDR3 has 16 residues. From germline, CDR1 is SNHLY and CDR2 FYNNEI. The full variable domain, with the rest looked up from reference TRBV2 and TRBJ2-6, is EPEVTQTPSHQVTQMGQEVILRCVPISNHLYFYWYRQILGQKVEFLVSFYNNEISEKSEIFDDQFSVERPDGSNFTLKIRSTKLEDSAMYFCASSGGRGSGANVLTFGAGSRLTVL.

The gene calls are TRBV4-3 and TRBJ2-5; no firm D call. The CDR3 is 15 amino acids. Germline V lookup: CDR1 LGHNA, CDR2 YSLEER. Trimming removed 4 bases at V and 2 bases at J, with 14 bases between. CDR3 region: CASSPTRQTQETQYF. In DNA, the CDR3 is TGCGCCAGCAGCCCTACCAGGCAGACACAAGAGACCCAGTACTTC.

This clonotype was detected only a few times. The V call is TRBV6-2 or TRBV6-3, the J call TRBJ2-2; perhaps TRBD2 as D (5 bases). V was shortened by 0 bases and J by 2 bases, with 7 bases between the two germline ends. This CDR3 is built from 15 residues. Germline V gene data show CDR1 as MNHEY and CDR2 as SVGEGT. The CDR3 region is CASSYSEGNTGELFF. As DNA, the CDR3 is TGTGCCAGCAGTTACTCTGAGGGAAACACCGGGGAGCTGTTTTTT.

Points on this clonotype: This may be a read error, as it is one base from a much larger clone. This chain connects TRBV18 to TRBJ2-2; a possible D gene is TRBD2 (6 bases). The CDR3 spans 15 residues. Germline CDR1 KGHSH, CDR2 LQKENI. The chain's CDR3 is CASSPLAGNTGELIF. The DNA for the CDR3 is TGTGCCAGCTCACCACTTGCGGGAAACACCGGGGAGCTGATTTTT.

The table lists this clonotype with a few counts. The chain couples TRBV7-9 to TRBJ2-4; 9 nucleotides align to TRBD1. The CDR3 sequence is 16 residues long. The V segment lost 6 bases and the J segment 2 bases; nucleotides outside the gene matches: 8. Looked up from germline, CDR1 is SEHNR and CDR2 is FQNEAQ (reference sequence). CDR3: CASSVGDRDTKNIQYF. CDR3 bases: TGTGCCAGCAGTGTCGGGGACAGGGATACCAAAAACATTCAGTACTTC.

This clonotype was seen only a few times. The CDR3 loop reads CASSEQGDNSPLHF. In DNA form, the CDR3 reads TGTGCCAGCAGTGAACAGGGGGATAATTCACCCCTCCACTTT. The chain combines TRBV2 with TRBJ1-6, with TRBD1 matching 7 bases. The J segment lost 5 bases and the V segment lost 2 bases, leaving 0 bases of the junction unmatched. In germline, CDR1 is SNHLY, CDR2 FYNNEI. The CDR3 extends over 14 amino acids.

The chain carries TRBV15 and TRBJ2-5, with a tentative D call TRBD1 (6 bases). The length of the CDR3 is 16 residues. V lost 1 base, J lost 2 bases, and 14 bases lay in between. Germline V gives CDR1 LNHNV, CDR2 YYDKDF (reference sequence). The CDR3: CATSRARQVAQETQYF. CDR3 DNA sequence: TGTGCCACCAGCAGAGCAAGACAGGTCGCACAAGAGACCCAGTACTTC.

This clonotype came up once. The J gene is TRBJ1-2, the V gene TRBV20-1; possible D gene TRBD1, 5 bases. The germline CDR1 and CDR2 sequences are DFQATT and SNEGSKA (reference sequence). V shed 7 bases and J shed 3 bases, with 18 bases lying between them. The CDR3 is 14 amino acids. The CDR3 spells CSVPGLYGHYGYTF. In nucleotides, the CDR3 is TGCAGTGTTCCAGGGTTGTATGGGCACTATGGCTACACCTTC.